The entry that follows covers one T cell receptor beta chain sequence. This record comes from a study of blood T cell repertoires in COVID-19. Under the authors' procedure: Reference gene primer amplification gave estimated nucleated cell counts. Clones were sequenced by immunoSEQ multiplex PCR, and TCRdb holds only the in-frame ones, with some missing. V and J calls and clone size come straight from that table; D and trimming were deduced from the DNA. The sample carries around 170,000 clones, under 85% recorded once. From germline, CDR1 is SEHNR and CDR2 FQNEAQ (reference sequence). CDR3 length: 11 residues. V was shortened by 5 bases and J by 2 bases, with 3 bases between the two germline ends.

The chain carries TRBV7-9 and TRBJ1-1; unclear D gene. The sequenced sample consisted of PBMCs or T cells enriched from blood (not recorded which). This sequence originates from a man between 50 and 59 years old who had recovered from COVID-19. This chain's CDR3 is CASSLNTEAFF. The CDR3 DNA follows: TGTGCCAGCAGCCTTAACACTGAAGCTTTCTTT. Drawing the rest from reference TRBV7-9 and TRBJ1-1, the complete variable domain is DTGVSQNPRHKITKRGQNVTFRCDPISEHNRLYWYRQTLGQGPEFLTYFQNEAQLEKSRLLSDRFSAERPKGSFSTLEIQRTEQGDSAMYLCASSLNTEAFFGQGTRLTVV.